The rows below give T cell receptor beta chains drawn from one sample of a study of blood T cell repertoires in COVID-19. Profiling relied on immunoSEQ multiplex PCR, and the TCRdb table lists in-frame clones only, not all of them. The table records roughly 210,000 clones, around 86% of them present only once. The sequencing sample was made of PBMCs or T cells enriched from blood (not recorded which). These receptors all come from a man under 40 in a cohort exposed to, infected with or recovered from COVID-19 (not recorded which). Each CDR3 is given with its conserved first and last residue. D genes are given only for firm matches. Rows may omit the clone size; those that give it use once, few, many or a size class.

>NA|TRBV11-2|NA|TRBJ2-5
CASSFIAGETQYF
TGTGCCAGCAGCTTCATTGCGGGAGAGACCCAGTACTTC
>NA|TRBV15|TRBD2|TRBJ2-7
CATTIPRTSGNSTYEQYF
TGTGCCACCACCATACCTCGAACTAGCGGCAACTCCACCTACGAGCAGTACTTC
>NA|TRBV28|NA|TRBJ2-7
CASSPYRGPYEQYF
TGTGCCAGCAGCCCCTATAGGGGCCCCTACGAGCAGTACTTC
>NA|TRBV12-3/TRBV12-4|TRBD1|TRBJ1-2
CASSPTGVDGYTF
TGTGCCAGCAGTCCCACAGGGGTGGACGGCTACACCTTC
>NA|TRBV2|TRBD1|TRBJ1-2
CASPPPGTGRGYTF
TGTGCCAGCCCCCCCCCGGGGACAGGGCGAGGCTACACCTTC
>NA|TRBV28|TRBD1|TRBJ2-5
CASSRRQGQETQYF
TGTGCCAGCAGCCGCCGACAGGGGCAAGAGACCCAGTACTTC
>once|TRBV7-2|TRBD2|TRBJ2-3
CASKRLAVGTDTQYF
TGTGCCAGCAAAAGACTAGCGGTGGGGACAGATACGCAGTATTTT
>NA|TRBV18|TRBD1|TRBJ1-4
CARGQEATNEKLFF
TGTGCCAGGGGACAGGAGGCAACTAATGAAAAACTGTTTTTT
>NA|TRBV27|NA|TRBJ1-5
CASSSSTGRGFGADQPQHF
TGTGCCAGCAGTTCATCTACAGGGAGAGGTTTCGGGGCCGATCAGCCCCAGCATTTT
>NA|TRBV29-1|TRBD1|TRBJ2-7
CSVKGRTGVSYEQYF
TGCAGCGTTAAAGGCAGGACAGGGGTGTCCTACGAGCAGTACTTC
>NA|TRBV3-1/TRBV3-2|TRBD2|TRBJ2-1
CASSPTSPGLTYNEQFF
TGTGCCAGCAGCCCCACTAGCCCGGGACTAACCTACAATGAGCAGTTCTTC
>NA|TRBV28|NA|TRBJ1-1
CASSPRAGGTEAFF
TGTGCCAGCAGTCCACGCGCGGGGGGCACTGAAGCTTTCTTT
>NA|TRBV5-6|NA|TRBJ2-5
CASSPSVFQETQYF
TGTGCCAGCAGCCCGTCAGTATTTCAAGAGACCCAGTACTTC
>NA|TRBV28|NA|TRBJ1-6
CASIPSQYNSPLHF
TGTGCCAGCATCCCTTCACAGTATAATTCACCCCTCCACTTT
>once|TRBV28|NA|TRBJ1-1
CASSPLRVDTEAFF
TGTGCCAGCAGCCCGCTGCGGGTTGACACTGAAGCTTTCTTT
>NA|TRBV29-1|NA|TRBJ1-1
CSVEAGRSSAEAFF
TGCAGCGTTGAGGCGGGACGGTCGAGCGCTGAAGCTTTCTTT
>NA|TRBV20-1|TRBD2|TRBJ2-3
CSASKRESTDTQYF
TGCAGTGCTAGTAAGCGGGAGAGCACAGATACGCAGTATTTT
>NA|TRBV15|TRBD2|TRBJ2-7
CATSQLAGSYEQYF
TGTGCCACCAGCCAACTAGCGGGCTCCTACGAGCAGTACTTC
>NA|TRBV7-2|NA|TRBJ1-2
CASRFTPRGGYTF
TGTGCCAGCAGATTTACCCCTAGGGGTGGCTACACCTTC
>NA|TRBV10-3|TRBD1|TRBJ1-2
CAIKTGDRGTDGYTF
TGTGCCATCAAAACGGGTGACAGGGGGACCGATGGCTACACCTTC
>NA|TRBV5-1|NA|TRBJ2-7
CASKSRLDSSYEQYF
TGCGCCAGCAAGAGCAGACTAGACAGCTCCTACGAGCAGTACTTC
>NA|TRBV5-1|NA|TRBJ1-5
CASSLAGNSYQPQHF
TGCGCCAGCAGCTTGGCCGGAAACAGTTATCAGCCCCAGCATTTT
>NA|TRBV19|NA|TRBJ2-7
CASSIKLVGGYEQYF
TGTGCCAGTAGTATAAAACTAGTGGGAGGCTACGAGCAGTACTTC
>NA|TRBV28|NA|TRBJ1-2
CASSLAGNYGYTF
TGTGCCAGCAGTTTAGCAGGAAACTATGGCTACACCTTC
>NA|TRBV11-2|TRBD1|TRBJ2-2
CASSGTGVTGELFF
TGTGCCAGCAGCGGGACAGGAGTCACCGGGGAGCTGTTTTTT
>many|TRBV10-1|NA|TRBJ2-1
CASSDGGAGYNEQFF
TGCGCCAGCAGTGATGGGGGGGCTGGATACAATGAGCAGTTCTTC
>NA|TRBV10-3|TRBD2|TRBJ2-1
CAISEPGTTSGRLNEQFF
TGTGCCATCAGTGAACCGGGCACGACTAGCGGGAGGTTAAACGAGCAGTTCTTC
>NA|TRBV10-2|TRBD2|TRBJ2-7
CASSTSGSQGAHEQYF
TGCGCCAGCAGCACTAGCGGGAGCCAGGGGGCCCACGAGCAGTACTTC
>NA|TRBV28|NA|TRBJ1-1
CASTRSGVRDTEAFF
TGTGCCAGCACCCGATCAGGGGTACGGGACACTGAAGCTTTCTTT
>NA|TRBV7-3|TRBD2|TRBJ2-4
CASSRGLAGGNRNIQYF
TGTGCCAGCAGCAGGGGACTAGCGGGAGGAAATAGAAACATTCAGTACTTC
>NA|TRBV28|NA|TRBJ2-7
CASSTRLGYEQYF
TGTGCCAGCAGCACCAGGCTTGGCTACGAGCAGTACTTC
>NA|TRBV5-1|TRBD2|TRBJ2-3
CASSSLISSGRAASTDTQYF
TGCGCCAGCAGCTCCCTAATATCTAGCGGGAGGGCCGCTAGCACAGATACGCAGTATTTT
>NA|TRBV13|NA|TRBJ1-2
CASSGRGSGVYGYTF
TGTGCCAGCAGCGGCCGGGGATCAGGGGTCTATGGCTACACCTTC
>few|TRBV19|NA|TRBJ1-6
CASTLSSYNSPLHF
TGTGCCAGTACCCTGAGCTCCTATAATTCACCCCTCCACTTT
>NA|TRBV19|NA|TRBJ2-2
CASSNSLTGELFF
TGTGCCAGTAGTAACAGTCTCACCGGGGAGCTGTTTTTT
>NA|TRBV9|NA|TRBJ2-5
CASSPETGLQETQYF
TGTGCCAGCAGCCCTGAGACAGGACTCCAAGAGACCCAGTACTTC
>NA|TRBV29-1|NA|TRBJ2-5
CSVVYREETQYF
TGCAGCGTTGTTTACAGGGAAGAGACCCAGTACTTC